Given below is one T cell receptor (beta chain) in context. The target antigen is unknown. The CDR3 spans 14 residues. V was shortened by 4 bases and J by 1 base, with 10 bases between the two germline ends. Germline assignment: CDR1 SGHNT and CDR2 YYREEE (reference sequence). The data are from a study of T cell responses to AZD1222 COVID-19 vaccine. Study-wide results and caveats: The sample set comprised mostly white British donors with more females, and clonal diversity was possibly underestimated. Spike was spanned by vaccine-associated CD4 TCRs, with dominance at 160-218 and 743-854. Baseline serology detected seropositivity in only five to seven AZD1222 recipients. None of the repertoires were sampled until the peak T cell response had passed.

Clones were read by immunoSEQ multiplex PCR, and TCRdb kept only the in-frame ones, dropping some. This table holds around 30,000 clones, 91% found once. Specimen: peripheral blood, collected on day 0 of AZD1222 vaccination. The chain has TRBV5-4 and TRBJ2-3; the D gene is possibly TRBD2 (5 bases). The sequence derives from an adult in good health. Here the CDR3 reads CASSPSAGTDTQYF. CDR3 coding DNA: TGTGCCAGCAGCCCCTCAGCGGGCACAGATACGCAGTATTTT.